Sequencing of this T cell receptor (beta chain) was carried out in a study of identical twins. This clonotype showed up just a few times. TCRdb itself ran the 5' RACE reads through MiXCR, one entry per CDR3 protein. Found here are about 300,000 distinct CDR3 sequences, about 12% of them singletons; the top ten hold about 7%. Germline CDR1 reads SNHLY; CDR2 reads FYNNEI. The CDR3 spans 12 residues. V lost 5 bases, J lost 8 bases, and 10 bases lay in between. Separately, the same data were catalogued under a study of yellow fever vaccine responses in identical twins.

This clonotype was sampled from a woman between 18 and 29 years old in good health. This chain connects TRBV2 to TRBJ2-1, with D perhaps TRBD2 (5 bases). The sequenced sample was CD8+ T cells sorted from blood. The CDR3 protein is CASSINGDEQFF. As DNA, the CDR3 is TGTGCCAGCAGTATCAACGGGGATGAGCAGTTCTTC.